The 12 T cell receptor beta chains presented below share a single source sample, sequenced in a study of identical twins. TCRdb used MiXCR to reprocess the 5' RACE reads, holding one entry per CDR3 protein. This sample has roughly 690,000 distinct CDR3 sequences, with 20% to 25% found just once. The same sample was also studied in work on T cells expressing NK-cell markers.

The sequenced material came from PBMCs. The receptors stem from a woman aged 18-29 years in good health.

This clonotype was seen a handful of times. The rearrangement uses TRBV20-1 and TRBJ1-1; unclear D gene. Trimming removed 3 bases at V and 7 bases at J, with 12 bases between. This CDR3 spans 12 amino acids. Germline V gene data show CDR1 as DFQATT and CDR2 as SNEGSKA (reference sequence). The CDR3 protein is CSARAYHDEAFF. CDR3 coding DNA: TGCAGTGCTAGGGCCTACCACGATGAAGCTTTCTTT.

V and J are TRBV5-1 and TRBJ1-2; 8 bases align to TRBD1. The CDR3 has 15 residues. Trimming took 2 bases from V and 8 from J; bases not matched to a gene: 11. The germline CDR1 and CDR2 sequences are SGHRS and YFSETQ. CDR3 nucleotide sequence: TGCGCCAGCAGCTTTTACTCCCAGGGGGCGCAGGGCTACACCTTC. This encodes CASSFYSQGAQGYTF.

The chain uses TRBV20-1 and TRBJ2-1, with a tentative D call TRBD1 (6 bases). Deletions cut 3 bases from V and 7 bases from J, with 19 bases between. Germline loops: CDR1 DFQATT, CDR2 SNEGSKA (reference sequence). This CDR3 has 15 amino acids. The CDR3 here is CSARAWDTVTNEQFF. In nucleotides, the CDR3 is TGCAGTGCTAGGGCCTGGGACACCGTAACAAATGAGCAGTTCTTC.

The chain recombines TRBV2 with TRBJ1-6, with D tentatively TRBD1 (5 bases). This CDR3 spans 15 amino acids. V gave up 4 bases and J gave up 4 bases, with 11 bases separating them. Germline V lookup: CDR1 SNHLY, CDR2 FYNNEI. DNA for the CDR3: TGTGCCAGCAGTGGTGAGACAGCGTATAATTCACCCCTCCACTTT. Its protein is CASSGETAYNSPLHF.

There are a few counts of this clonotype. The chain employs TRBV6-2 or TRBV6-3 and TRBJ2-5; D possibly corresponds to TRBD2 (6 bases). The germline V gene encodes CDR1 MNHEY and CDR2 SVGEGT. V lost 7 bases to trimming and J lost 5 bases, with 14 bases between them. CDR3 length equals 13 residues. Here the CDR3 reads CASTYWGVETQYF. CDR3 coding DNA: TGTGCCAGCACCTACTGGGGGGTCGAGACCCAGTACTTC.

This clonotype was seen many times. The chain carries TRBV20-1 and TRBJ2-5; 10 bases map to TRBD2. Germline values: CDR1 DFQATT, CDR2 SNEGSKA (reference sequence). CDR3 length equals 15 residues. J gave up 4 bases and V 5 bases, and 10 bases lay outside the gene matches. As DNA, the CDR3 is TGCAGTGCTCTTACCCTAGCGGGAGTATCAGAGACCCAGTACTTC. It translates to CSALTLAGVSETQYF.

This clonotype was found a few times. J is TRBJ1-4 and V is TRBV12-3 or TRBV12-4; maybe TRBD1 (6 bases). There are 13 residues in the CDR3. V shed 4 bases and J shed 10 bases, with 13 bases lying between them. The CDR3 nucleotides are TGTGCCAGCAGTTGGGCAGGCAGGGGAAAACTGTTTTTT. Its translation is CASSWAGRGKLFF.

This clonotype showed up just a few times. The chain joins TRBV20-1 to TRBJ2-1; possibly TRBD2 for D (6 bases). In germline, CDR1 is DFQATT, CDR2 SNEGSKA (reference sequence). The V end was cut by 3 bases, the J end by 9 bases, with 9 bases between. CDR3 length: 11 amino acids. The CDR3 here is CSARPGGEQFF. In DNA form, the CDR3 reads TGCAGTGCTAGGCCCGGGGGTGAGCAGTTCTTC.

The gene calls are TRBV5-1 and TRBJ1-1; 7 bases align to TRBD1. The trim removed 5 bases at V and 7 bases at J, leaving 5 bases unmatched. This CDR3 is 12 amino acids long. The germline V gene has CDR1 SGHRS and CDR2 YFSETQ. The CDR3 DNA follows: TGCGCCAGCAGTTATCGACAGGGTGAAGCTTTCTTT. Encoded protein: CASSYRQGEAFF.

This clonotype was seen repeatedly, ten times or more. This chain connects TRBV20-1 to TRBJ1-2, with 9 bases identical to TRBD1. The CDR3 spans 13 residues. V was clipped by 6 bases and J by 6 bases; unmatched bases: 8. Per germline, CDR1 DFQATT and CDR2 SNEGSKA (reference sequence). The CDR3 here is CSAQGTGQNGYTF. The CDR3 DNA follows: TGCAGTGCCCAAGGGACAGGGCAGAATGGCTACACCTTC.

The CDR3 spells CASSKSQTGPLTQYF. As DNA, the CDR3 is TGTGCCAGCAGCAAGTCACAGACGGGCCCGTTGACGCAGTATTTT. The chain links TRBV5-5 to TRBJ2-3; D unclear. V was pared by 4 bases and J by 9 bases, with 21 bases between. The CDR3 totals 15 residues. The V gene's germline CDR1 is SGHKS and CDR2 YYEKEE (reference sequence).

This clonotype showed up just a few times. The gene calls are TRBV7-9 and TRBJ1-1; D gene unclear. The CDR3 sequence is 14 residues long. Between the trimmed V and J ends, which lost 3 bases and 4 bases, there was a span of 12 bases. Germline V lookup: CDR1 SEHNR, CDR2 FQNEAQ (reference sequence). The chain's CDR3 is CASSFEGSSTEAFF. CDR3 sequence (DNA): TGTGCCAGCAGCTTCGAAGGCAGTAGCACTGAAGCTTTCTTT.